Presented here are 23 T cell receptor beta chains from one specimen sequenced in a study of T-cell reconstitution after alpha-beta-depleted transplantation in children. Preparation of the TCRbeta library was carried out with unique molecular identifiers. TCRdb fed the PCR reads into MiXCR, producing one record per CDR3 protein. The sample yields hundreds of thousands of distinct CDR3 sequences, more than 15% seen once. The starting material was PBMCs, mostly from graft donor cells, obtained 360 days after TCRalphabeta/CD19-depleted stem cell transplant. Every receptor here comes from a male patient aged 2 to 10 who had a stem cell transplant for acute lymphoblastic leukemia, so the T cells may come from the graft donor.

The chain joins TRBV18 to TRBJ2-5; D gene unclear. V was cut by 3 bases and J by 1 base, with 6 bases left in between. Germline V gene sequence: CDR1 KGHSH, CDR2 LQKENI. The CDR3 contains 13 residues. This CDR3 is CASSPGTQETQYF. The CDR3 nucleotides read TGTGCCAGCTCACCGGGAACCCAAGAGACCCAGTACTTC.

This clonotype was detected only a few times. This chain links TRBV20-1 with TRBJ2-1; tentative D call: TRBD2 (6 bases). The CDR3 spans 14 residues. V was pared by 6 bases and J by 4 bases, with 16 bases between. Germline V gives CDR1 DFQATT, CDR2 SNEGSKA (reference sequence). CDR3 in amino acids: CSAFRRDLYNEQFF. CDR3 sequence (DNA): TGCAGTGCCTTCCGGCGGGACCTTTACAATGAGCAGTTCTTC.

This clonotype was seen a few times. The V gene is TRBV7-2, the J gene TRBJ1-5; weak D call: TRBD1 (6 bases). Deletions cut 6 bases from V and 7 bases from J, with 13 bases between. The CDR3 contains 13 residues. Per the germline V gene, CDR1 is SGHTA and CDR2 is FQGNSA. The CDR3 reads CASRPGAAQPQHF. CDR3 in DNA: TGTGCCAGCAGACCGGGGGCGGCACAGCCCCAGCATTTT.

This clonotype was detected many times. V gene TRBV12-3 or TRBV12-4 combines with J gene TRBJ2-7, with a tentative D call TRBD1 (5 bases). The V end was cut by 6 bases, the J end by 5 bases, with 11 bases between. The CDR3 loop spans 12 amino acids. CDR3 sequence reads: CASSLVGDEQYF. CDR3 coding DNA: TGTGCCAGCAGCTTGGTAGGGGACGAGCAGTACTTC.

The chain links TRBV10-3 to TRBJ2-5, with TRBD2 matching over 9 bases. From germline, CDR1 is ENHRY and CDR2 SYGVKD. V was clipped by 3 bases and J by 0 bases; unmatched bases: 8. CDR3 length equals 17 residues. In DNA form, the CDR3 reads TGTGCCATCAGTGACGCGGGGGGGATATCGTACCAAGAGACCCAGTACTTC. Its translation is CAISDAGGISYQETQYF.

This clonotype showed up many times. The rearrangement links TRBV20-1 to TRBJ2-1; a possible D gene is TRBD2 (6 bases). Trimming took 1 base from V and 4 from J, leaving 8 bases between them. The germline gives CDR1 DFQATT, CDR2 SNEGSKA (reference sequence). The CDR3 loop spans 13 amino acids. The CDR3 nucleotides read TGCAGTGCTAGAGTGGACTATTACAATGAGCAGTTCTTC. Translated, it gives CSARVDYYNEQFF.

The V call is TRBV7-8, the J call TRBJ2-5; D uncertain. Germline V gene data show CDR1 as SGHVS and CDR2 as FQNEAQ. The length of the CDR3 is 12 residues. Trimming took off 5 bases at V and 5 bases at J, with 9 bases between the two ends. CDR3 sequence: CASSRVGETQYF. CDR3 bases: TGTGCCAGCAGCAGGGTGGGGGAGACCCAGTACTTC.

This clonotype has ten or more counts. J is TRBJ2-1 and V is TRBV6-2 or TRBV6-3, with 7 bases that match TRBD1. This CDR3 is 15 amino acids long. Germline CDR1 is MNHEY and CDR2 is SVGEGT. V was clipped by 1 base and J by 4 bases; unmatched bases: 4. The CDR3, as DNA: TGTGCCAGCAGTTACTTTGGGACAGCATACAATGAGCAGTTCTTC. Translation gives CASSYFGTAYNEQFF.

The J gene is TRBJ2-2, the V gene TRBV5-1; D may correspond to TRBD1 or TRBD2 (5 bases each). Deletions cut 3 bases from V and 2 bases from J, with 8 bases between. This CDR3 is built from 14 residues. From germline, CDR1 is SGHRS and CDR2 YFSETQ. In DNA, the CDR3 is TGCGCCAGCAGCTGGGACGGAAACACCGGGGAGCTGTTTTTT. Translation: CASSWDGNTGELFF.

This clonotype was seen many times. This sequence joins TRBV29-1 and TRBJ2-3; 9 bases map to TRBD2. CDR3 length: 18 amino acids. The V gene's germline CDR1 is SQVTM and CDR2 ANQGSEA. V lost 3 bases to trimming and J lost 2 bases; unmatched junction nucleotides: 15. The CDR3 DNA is TGCAGCGTTGACAATTGGCGGGAGGGCCAGGGATACACAGATACGCAGTATTTT. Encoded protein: CSVDNWREGQGYTDTQYF.

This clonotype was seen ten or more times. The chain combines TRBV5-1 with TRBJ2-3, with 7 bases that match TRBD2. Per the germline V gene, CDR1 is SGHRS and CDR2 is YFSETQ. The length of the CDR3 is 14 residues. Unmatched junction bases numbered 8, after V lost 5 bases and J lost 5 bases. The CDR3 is CASRPPSGGDTQYF. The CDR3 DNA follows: TGCGCCAGCAGACCACCCTCGGGAGGAGATACGCAGTATTTT.

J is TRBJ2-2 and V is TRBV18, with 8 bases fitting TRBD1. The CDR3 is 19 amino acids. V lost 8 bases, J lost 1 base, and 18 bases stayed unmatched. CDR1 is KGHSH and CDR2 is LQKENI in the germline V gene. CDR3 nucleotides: TGTGCCAGCCCCCGCGGTGGACAGGGAAAGTTATTGAACACCGGGGAGCTGTTTTTT. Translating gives CASPRGGQGKLLNTGELFF. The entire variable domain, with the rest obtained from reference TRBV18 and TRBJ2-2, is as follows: NAGVMQNPRHLVRRRGQEARLRCSPMKGHSHVYWYRQLPEEGLKFMVYLQKENIIDESGMPKERFSAEFPKEGPSILRIQQVVRGDSAAYFCASPRGGQGKLLNTGELFFGEGSRLTVL.

The CDR3 nucleotides are TGTGCCAGCAGCCACATAAGACTAGCGGGGCTCACAGATACGCAGTATTTT. This translates into CASSHIRLAGLTDTQYF. The chain has TRBV3-1 and TRBJ2-3, with TRBD2 matching over 11 bases. This CDR3 is built from 17 residues. After removal of 3 bases from V and 2 bases from J, the junction contained 7 bases not matched to a gene. Germline V gene lookup returns CDR1 LGHDT and CDR2 YNNKEL (reference sequence).

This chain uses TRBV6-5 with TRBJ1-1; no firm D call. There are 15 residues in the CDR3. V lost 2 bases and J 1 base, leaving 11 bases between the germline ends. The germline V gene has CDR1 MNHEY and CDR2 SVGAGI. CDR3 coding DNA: TGTGCCAGCAGTTACGTCGGGCAGAGGAACACTGAAGCTTTCTTT. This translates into CASSYVGQRNTEAFF.

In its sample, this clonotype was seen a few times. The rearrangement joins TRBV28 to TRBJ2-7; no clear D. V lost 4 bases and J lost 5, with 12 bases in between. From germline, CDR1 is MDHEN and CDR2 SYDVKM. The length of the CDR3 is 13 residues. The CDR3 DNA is TGTGCCAGCAGTTCTCCCCCTCCACACGAGCAGTACTTC. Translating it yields CASSSPPPHEQYF.

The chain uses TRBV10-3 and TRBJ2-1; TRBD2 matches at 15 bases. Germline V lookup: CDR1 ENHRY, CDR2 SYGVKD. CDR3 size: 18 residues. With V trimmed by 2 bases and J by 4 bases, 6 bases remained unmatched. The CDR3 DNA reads TGTGCCATCAGTGAGCCCGGACTAGCGGGGGGGCGTTACAATGAGCAGTTCTTC. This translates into CAISEPGLAGGRYNEQFF.

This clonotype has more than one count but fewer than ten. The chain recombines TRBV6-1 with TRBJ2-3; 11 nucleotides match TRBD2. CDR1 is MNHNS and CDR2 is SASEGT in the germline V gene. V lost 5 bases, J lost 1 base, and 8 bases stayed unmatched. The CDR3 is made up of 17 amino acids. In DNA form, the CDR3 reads TGTGCCAGCAGTCCTAGGACTAGCGGGTTAGGCACAGATACGCAGTATTTT. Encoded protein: CASSPRTSGLGTDTQYF.

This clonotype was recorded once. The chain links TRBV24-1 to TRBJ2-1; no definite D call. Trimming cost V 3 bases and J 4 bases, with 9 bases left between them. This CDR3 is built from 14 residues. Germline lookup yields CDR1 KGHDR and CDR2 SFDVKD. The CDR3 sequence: CATSDPRWYNEQFF. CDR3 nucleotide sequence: TGTGCCACCAGTGATCCTCGGTGGTACAATGAGCAGTTCTTC.

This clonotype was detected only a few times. The CDR3 DNA reads as TGTGCCAGCAGTTCGGACGGCCGCTCCTATAATTCACCCCTCCACTTT. Protein product: CASSSDGRSYNSPLHF. The gene calls are TRBV12-3 or TRBV12-4 and TRBJ1-6; D not resolved. The germline V and J ends were trimmed by 4 bases and 0 bases, with 10 bases remaining between them. This CDR3 has 16 residues.

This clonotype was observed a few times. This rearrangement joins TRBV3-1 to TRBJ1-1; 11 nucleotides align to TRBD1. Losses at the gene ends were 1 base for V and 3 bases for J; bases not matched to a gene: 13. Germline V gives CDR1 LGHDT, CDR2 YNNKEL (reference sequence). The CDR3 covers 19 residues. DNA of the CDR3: TGTGCCAGCAGCCAAGGTCCCCGGACAGGGGGCATGAAAGACACTGAAGCTTTCTTT. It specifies CASSQGPRTGGMKDTEAFF.

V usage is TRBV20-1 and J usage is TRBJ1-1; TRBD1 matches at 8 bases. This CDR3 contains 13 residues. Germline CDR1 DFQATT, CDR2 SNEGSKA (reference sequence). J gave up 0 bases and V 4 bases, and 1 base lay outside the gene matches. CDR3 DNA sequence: TGCAGTGCTAAACAGGGGGTGAACACTGAAGCTTTCTTT. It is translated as CSAKQGVNTEAFF.

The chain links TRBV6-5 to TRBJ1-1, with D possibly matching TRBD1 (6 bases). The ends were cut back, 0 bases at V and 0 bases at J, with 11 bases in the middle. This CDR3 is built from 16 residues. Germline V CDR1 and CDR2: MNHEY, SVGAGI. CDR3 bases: TGTGCCAGCAGTTACTCGAGGGGGAGAGTGAACACTGAAGCTTTCTTT. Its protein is CASSYSRGRVNTEAFF.

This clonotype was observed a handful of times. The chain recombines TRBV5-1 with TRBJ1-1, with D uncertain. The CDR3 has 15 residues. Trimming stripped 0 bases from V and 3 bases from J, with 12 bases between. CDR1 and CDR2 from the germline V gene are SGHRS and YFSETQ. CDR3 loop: CASSLGPSRDTEAFF. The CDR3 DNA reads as TGCGCCAGCAGCTTGGGACCATCTAGGGACACTGAAGCTTTCTTT.